The 17 T cell receptor beta chains below all came from one sample that was sequenced in a study of tissue T cells after allogeneic stem cell transplantation. TCRdb keeps only in-frame clones here, not all; method: immunoSEQ multiplex PCR. The sample includes over 1,400 clones, about 51% seen only once; the top ten take 25% to 30%. The time point denotes: mouse harvest day 14 after allogeneic transplant. Each mouse received 10^7 T-cell-depleted marrow cells plus 10^6 splenic CD5+ T cells by tail vein. The specimen was liver tissue. The receptors come from a female BALB/c mouse given C57BL/6 T cells with graft-versus-host disease after an allogeneic hematopoietic cell transplant.

To note about this clone: Mouse names are used for the genes. The CDR3 end is not reached by the read, which stops 1 residue before it; the germline J gene fills it in. The V call is TRBV23, the J call TRBJ1-1; TRBD1, the table's D call, lacks a check against the DNA. In germline, CDR1 is KGHTA, CDR2 FQNQQP. This CDR3 spans 14 amino acids. CDR3 DNA (partial): TGCTCCAGCAGTCAGAAGACAGGGGGCACAGAAGTCTTC. Encoded protein: CSSSQKTGGTEVF. The entire CDR3 protein reads CSSSQKTGGTEVFF.

This clone was recorded a few times. Germline and genes: mouse. The read gets to within 1 residue of the CDR3 end, and the germline J gene fills in the rest. This rearrangement joins TRBV3 to TRBJ2-4; a possible D gene is TRBD1 (5 bases). The CDR3 is 14 amino acids. Trimming left V 1 base short and J 0 bases short, with 5 bases between. CDR1 and CDR2 (germline): SNHLY, FYNGKV (reference sequence). CDR3 DNA (partial): TGTGCCAGCAGCTTAGACAGGAGTCAAAACACCTTGTAC. Its protein product is CASSLDRSQNTLY. The full CDR3 sequence reads CASSLDRSQNTLYF.

On this clone: Germline and genes: mouse. The CDR3 is cut off 1 residue early in the read; its end comes from the germline J gene. J is TRBJ2-4 and V is TRBV13-2, with D perhaps matching TRBD1 (5 bases). The V gene lost 0 bases and the J gene lost 6 bases, with 8 bases spanning the gap. Looked up from germline, CDR1 is NNHNN and CDR2 is SYGAGS (reference sequence). The CDR3 has 13 residues. The part of the CDR3 DNA that was read is TGTGCCAGCGGTGATGCCAGGGCTAACACCTTGTAC. This translates into CASGDARANTLY. The whole CDR3 is CASGDARANTLYF.

A remark on this clone: Any gene name here is a mouse gene name. The sequenced fragment ends 1 residue before the CDR3 boundary, so the rest is inferred from the germline J gene. The V call is TRBV19, the J call TRBJ1-4; D perhaps matches TRBD1 (5 bases). Germline V lookup: CDR1 FNHDT, CDR2 SITEND (reference sequence). Trimming took off 2 bases at V and 3 bases at J, with 8 bases between the two ends. The length of the CDR3 is 14 residues. Partial CDR3 DNA: TGTGCCAGCAGTATCGGGGGGGCCAACGAAAGATTATTT. This sequence encodes CASSIGGANERLF. Given in full, the CDR3 is CASSIGGANERLFF.

This clone was observed once. Gene labels here are mouse ones. The CDR3 goes on 1 residue after the read ends, and that part is filled in from the germline J gene. This chain links TRBV26 with TRBJ1-6, with a possible D match to TRBD1 (5 bases). TRBJ1-6 counts as an open reading frame of uncertain function. CDR1 KGHPV and CDR2 FQNQEV come from the germline V gene (reference sequence). The V end was cut by 3 bases, the J end by 1 base, with 7 bases between. The CDR3 sequence is 15 residues long. CDR3: CASSLDRSYNSPLYF. CDR3 DNA, as far as it was read: TGTGCCAGCAGTCTTGACAGATCCTATAATTCGCCCCTCTAC.

Notes on this clone: The gene names given are mouse names. The CDR3 end falls 1 residue outside the read, so it is completed with the germline J gene. The chain carries TRBV12-1 and TRBJ2-4, with TRBD2 as a possible D gene (5 bases). Trimming stripped 3 bases from V and 0 bases from J, with 6 bases between. CDR1 is SGHSN, CDR2 HYEKVE, per germline. This CDR3 is 13 amino acids long. The DNA read from the CDR3 is TGTGCCAGCTCTTGGACTAGTCAAAACACCTTGTAC. This translates into CASSWTSQNTLY. The complete CDR3 reads CASSWTSQNTLYF.

This clone came up once. Mouse germline and gene names are used. The CDR3 extends 1 residue past the end of the read, so its final part is completed from the germline J gene. The chain employs TRBV12-2 and TRBJ2-4; a weak D match, TRBD2 (5 bases). Germline V gene sequence: CDR1 SGHLS, CDR2 HYDKME. Trimming pared 0 bases from V and 5 bases from J, leaving 5 bases between. This CDR3 contains 12 residues. CDR3 region: CASSLWGNTLYF. The CDR3 DNA, read in part, is TGTGCCAGCTCTCTCTGGGGAAACACCTTGTAC.

In the case of this clone: The gene symbols are mouse symbols. With the read ending 1 residue before the CDR3 end, the germline J gene is used to fill in that end. The chain recombines TRBV12-2 with TRBJ1-1, with TRBD1 matching 7 bases. The CDR3 is made up of 15 amino acids. Germline assignment: CDR1 SGHLS and CDR2 HYDKME. Losses at the gene ends were 0 bases for V and 4 bases for J; bases not matched to a gene: 7. The part of the CDR3 DNA that was read is TGTGCCAGCTCTCTCGGGCCAGGGGGAGGCACAGAAGTCTTC. Amino acid sequence: CASSLGPGGGTEVF. The entire CDR3 reads CASSLGPGGGTEVFF.

As concerns this clone: The gene symbols are mouse symbols. Read coverage stops 1 residue before the CDR3 terminus; the germline J gene supplies the remainder. The rearrangement uses TRBV13-2 and TRBJ1-4; D is possibly TRBD1 (5 bases). This CDR3 is built from 14 residues. Germline CDR1 NNHNN, CDR2 SYGAGS (reference sequence). V shed 2 bases and J shed 3 bases, with 8 bases lying between them. CDR3 amino acids: CASGDREANERLFF. The DNA read from the CDR3 is TGTGCCAGCGGTGACAGGGAGGCCAACGAAAGATTATTT.

As for this clone: Gene names are the mouse ones. The CDR3 bases that were read are TGTGCAAGCAGCTTAGTCTGGGGGGGCGACACCCAGTAC. Residues: CASSLVWGGDTQY. The whole CDR3 sequence is CASSLVWGGDTQYF. The rearrangement uses TRBV16 and TRBJ2-5; the match to TRBD2 covers 10 bases. The CDR3 goes on 1 residue after the read ends, and that part is filled in from the germline J gene. The CDR3 sequence is 14 residues long. Germline CDR1 SGHSA, CDR2 FRNQAP. V shed 1 base, J shed 6 bases, and the junction held 1 base outside the gene matches. The variable domain in full, with the rest retrieved from reference TRBV16 and TRBJ2-5, is NAGVIQTPRHKVTGKGQEATLWCEPISGHSAVFWYRQTIVQGLEFLTYFRNQAPIDDSGMPKERFSAQMPNQSHSTLKIQSTQPQDSAVYLCASSLVWGGDTQYFGPGTRLLVL.

On this clone itself: Genes and germline come from the mouse. The CDR3 extends 1 residue past the end of the read, so its final part is completed from the germline J gene. The chain has TRBV26 and TRBJ1-1; no reliable D call. V was clipped by 4 bases and J by 6 bases, with 6 bases between them. Germline loops: CDR1 KGHPV, CDR2 FQNQEV (reference sequence). The CDR3 extends over 11 amino acids. CDR3 DNA (partial): TGTGCCAGCAGTCCGGGCTCAGAAGTCTTC. Protein sequence: CASSPGSEVF. The entire CDR3 is CASSPGSEVFF.

Details on this clone: Gene names and germline match the mouse. The read terminates 1 residue ahead of where the CDR3 ends, so the germline J gene completes it. The chain carries TRBV12-2 and TRBJ1-6; D not certain. TRBJ1-6 is classed as an ORF, of uncertain function. Germline V gene lookup returns CDR1 SGHLS and CDR2 HYDKME. The CDR3 has 17 residues. The V end was cut by 0 bases, the J end by 0 bases, with 11 bases between. Partial CDR3 DNA: TGTGCCAGCTCTCTCGTAGGGATCAATTCCTATAATTCGCCCCTCTAC. As protein: CASSLVGINSYNSPLY. In full, the CDR3 is CASSLVGINSYNSPLYF.

This clone turned up a few times. The germline and genes are mouse ones. Sequencing ends 1 residue short of the CDR3 end; the germline J gene provides the rest. This rearrangement joins TRBV17 to TRBJ2-2; 9 bases are shared with TRBD1. V gave up 6 bases and J gave up 3 bases; unmatched junction bases: 2. Germline loops: CDR1 MNHDT, CDR2 YYDKIL. This CDR3 region has 14 residues. The CDR3 reads CASRRDRDTGQLYF. The CDR3 bases that were read are TGTGCTAGCAGACGGGACAGGGACACCGGGCAGCTCTAC. The entire variable domain, with the rest obtained from reference TRBV17 and TRBJ2-2, is as follows: DTTVKQNPRYKLARVGKPVNLICSQTMNHDTMYWYQKKPNQAPKLLLFYYDKILNREADTFEKFQSSRPNNSFCSLYIGSAGLEYSAMYLCASRRDRDTGQLYFGEGSKLTVL.

On this clone itself: The listed genes are named as in mouse. The DNA ends 1 residue before the CDR3 does, and the rest of the CDR3 is filled in from the germline J gene. This sequence joins TRBV12-2 and TRBJ1-3, with D unclear. The V gene's germline CDR1 is SGHLS and CDR2 HYDKME. V was pared by 2 bases and J by 0 bases, with 7 bases between. The CDR3 contains 14 residues. The CDR3 region is CASSQTFSGNTLYF. The covered CDR3 bases are TGTGCCAGCTCTCAGACATTTTCTGGAAATACGCTCTAT.

In its sample, this clone ranks as large. The genes and germline here are from mouse. The read stops 1 residue short of the end of the CDR3; the missing end is completed from the germline J gene. The J gene is TRBJ2-7, the V gene TRBV13-3; 7 positions match TRBD2. Germline loops: CDR1 NNHDY, CDR2 SYVADS. The V and J ends lost 4 bases and 7 bases, in that order; junction bases with no gene match: 8. The CDR3 has 13 residues. The CDR3 spells CASSPGGGVEQYF. The DNA read from the CDR3 is TGTGCCAGCAGTCCTGGGGGAGGGGTGGAACAGTAC.

On this clone: Genes and germline come from the mouse. The CDR3 spells CASSLASQDTQYF. The part of the CDR3 DNA that was read is TGTGCCAGCAGTCTGGCCAGCCAAGACACCCAGTAC. The V call is TRBV26, the J call TRBJ2-5; D is unresolved. The CDR3 goes on 1 residue after the read ends, and that part is filled in from the germline J gene. CDR1 is KGHPV and CDR2 is FQNQEV in the germline V gene (reference sequence). The CDR3 consists of 13 residues. Trimming removed 2 bases at V and 2 bases at J, with 5 bases between.

By sample share, this clone is large. Mouse germline and gene names are used. The read stops 1 residue short of the end of the CDR3; the missing end is completed from the germline J gene. The J gene is TRBJ2-7, the V gene TRBV5; TRBD2 matches at 9 bases. Germline trimming cut 0 bases from V and 4 bases from J; bases unmatched to any gene: 4. The germline CDR1 and CDR2 sequences are LGHNA and YNLKQL (reference sequence). The CDR3 spans 15 residues. CDR3: CASSQELGGPYEQYF. The covered CDR3 bases are TGTGCCAGCAGCCAAGAACTGGGGGGCCCTTATGAACAGTAC.